Each of the 3 T cell receptor beta chains below was sequenced from the same sample in a study of blood T cell repertoires in COVID-19. The data were produced by immunoSEQ multiplex PCR, yet TCRdb's version contains in-frame clones alone and is incomplete. The table shows 140,000 or so clones, with roughly 79% occurring only once. Input material: peripheral blood. The receptors derive from a man in his fifties or sixties with active or convalescent COVID-19.

This sequence joins TRBV6-1 and TRBJ2-1, with D possibly matching TRBD1 (6 bases). CDR3 size: 14 residues. Trimming pared 2 bases from V and 7 bases from J, leaving 12 bases between. Germline CDR1 reads MNHNS; CDR2 reads SASEGT. The CDR3 DNA reads TGTGCCAGCAGTGAACATGACAGGTCAAATGAGCAGTTCTTC. This translates into CASSEHDRSNEQFF.

V and J are TRBV19 and TRBJ1-2; D not certain. Trimming took off 3 bases at V and 6 bases at J, with 14 bases between the two ends. The CDR3 spans 14 residues. CDR1 is LNHDA and CDR2 is SQIVND in the germline V gene (reference sequence). CDR3 in DNA: TGTGCCAGTAGTATTGGGAGGGCCGCAGATGGCTACACCTTC. It yields the protein CASSIGRAADGYTF.

V gene TRBV27 combines with J gene TRBJ2-7; 9 nucleotides agree with TRBD1. The junction had 9 bases not matched to a gene; V was cut back by 4 bases and J by 5 bases. The CDR3 runs to 15 residues. The V gene's germline CDR1 is MNHEY and CDR2 SMNVEV (reference sequence). The CDR3: CASSSPGDRVDEQYF. The DNA of the CDR3 is TGTGCCAGCAGTTCGCCGGGGGACAGGGTTGACGAGCAGTACTTC.